This record looks at one TCR beta chain sequence and its context. Its antigen is not identified. The data were obtained in a study of T cell repertoires in cytomegalovirus infection. TCRdb independently ran MiXCR on the reads; one entry per CDR3 protein. This sample has about 920,000 distinct CDR3 sequences; approximately 31% occur once, and the top ten carry roughly 13%. The germline V and J ends were trimmed by 4 bases and 5 bases, with 14 bases remaining between them. CDR1 and CDR2 from the germline V gene are SGHVS and FNYEAQ. CDR3 size: 15 residues. The specimen comprised cultured CD8+ T cells from PBMCs, sampled from culture after CMV antigen stimulation. This TCR was recovered from a human donor in good health (CMV status not recorded). Some clones in this sample may be carry-over from other donors' samples. The V and J genes are TRBV7-6 and TRBJ2-2; unclear D gene. CDR3 loop: CASSYGQENTGELFF. The CDR3 nucleotides are TGTGCCAGCAGCTATGGGCAGGAGAATACCGGGGAGCTGTTTTTT.